The entry that follows covers one TCR beta chain sequence. Antigen unknown. The PCR was carried out with 60 Vbeta primers and 13 Jbeta primers. Clones were sequenced by immunoSEQ multiplex PCR, and TCRdb holds only the in-frame ones, with some missing. The data contain approximately 110,000 clones, roughly 71% of them singletons. This entry comes from a study of cytomegalovirus exposure and HLA in healthy donors. Study-wide points: The authors excluded some V segments, including TRBV6-2 and TRBV6-3, as indistinguishable.

The germline CDR1 and CDR2 sequences are SGHTA and FQGNSA. V lost 1 base, J lost 5 bases, and 8 bases stayed unmatched. The CDR3 is 15 residues long. The sample consisted of PBMCs. The chain has TRBV7-2 and TRBJ2-7; 7 bases align to TRBD2. The receptor was derived from a man between 35 and 55 years old in good health and CMV-seropositive. CDR3 sequence reads: CASSLVASGNNEQYF. DNA for the CDR3: TGTGCCAGCAGCTTAGTGGCGAGCGGGAATAACGAGCAGTACTTC.